The entry below gives a single T cell receptor (beta chain) sequence along with its context. J was trimmed by 17 bases and V by 4 bases; bases with no gene match: 11. The CDR3 covers 14 residues. Germline CDR1 is SGHNT and CDR2 is YYREEE (reference sequence). This table comes from immunoSEQ multiplex PCR, and its TCRdb copy is limited to in-frame clones, with some not included. The table includes approximately 200,000 clones, 80% to 90% detected once. The data derive from a study of blood T cell repertoires in COVID-19. The sequencing input was peripheral blood. The chain has TRBV5-4 and TRBJ2-6; 11 bases map to TRBD1. The TCR was taken from an elderly woman with COVID-19, enrolled during active disease. CDR3 region: CASSRTDRGLGLTF. The CDR3 DNA reads as TGTGCCAGCAGCCGGACGGACAGGGGGCTGGGATTGACTTTC.